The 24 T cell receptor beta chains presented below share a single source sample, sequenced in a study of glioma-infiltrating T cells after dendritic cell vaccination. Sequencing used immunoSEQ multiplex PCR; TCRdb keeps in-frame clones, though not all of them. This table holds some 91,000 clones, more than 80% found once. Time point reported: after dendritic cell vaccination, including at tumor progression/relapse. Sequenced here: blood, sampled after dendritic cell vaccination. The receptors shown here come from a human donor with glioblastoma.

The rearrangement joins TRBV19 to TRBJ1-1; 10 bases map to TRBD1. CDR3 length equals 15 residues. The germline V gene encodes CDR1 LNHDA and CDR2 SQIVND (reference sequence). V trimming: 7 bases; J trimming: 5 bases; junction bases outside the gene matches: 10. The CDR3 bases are TGTGCCAGTAACCCCGGGACAGGGGATGAGACTGAAGCTTTCTTT. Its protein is CASNPGTGDETEAFF.

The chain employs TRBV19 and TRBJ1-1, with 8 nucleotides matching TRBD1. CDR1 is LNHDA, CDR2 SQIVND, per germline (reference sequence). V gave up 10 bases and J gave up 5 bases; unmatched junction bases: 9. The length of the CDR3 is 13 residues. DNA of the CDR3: TGTGCCATAAGGTACAGGGGGACGACTGAAGCTTTCTTT. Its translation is CAIRYRGTTEAFF.

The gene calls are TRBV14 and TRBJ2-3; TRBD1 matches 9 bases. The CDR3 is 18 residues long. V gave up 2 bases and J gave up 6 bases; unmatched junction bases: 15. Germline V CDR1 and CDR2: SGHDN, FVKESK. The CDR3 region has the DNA TGTGCCAGCAGCCAACGTCCCGGGACAGGGATTTTAAGGGATACGCAGTATTTT. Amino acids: CASSQRPGTGILRDTQYF.

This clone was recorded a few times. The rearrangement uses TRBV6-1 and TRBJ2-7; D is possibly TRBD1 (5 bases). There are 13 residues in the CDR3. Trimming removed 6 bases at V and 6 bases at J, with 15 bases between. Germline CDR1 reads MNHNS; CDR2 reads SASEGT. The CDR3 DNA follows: TGTGCCAGCAGCTATGGACATATCGCCGAGCAGTACTTC. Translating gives CASSYGHIAEQYF.

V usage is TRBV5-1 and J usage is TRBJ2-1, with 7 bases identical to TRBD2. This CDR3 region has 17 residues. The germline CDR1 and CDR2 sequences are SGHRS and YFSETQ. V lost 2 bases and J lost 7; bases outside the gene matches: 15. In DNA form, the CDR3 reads TGCGCCAGCAGCTTTAGACTAGCTAGGATTGGATTAAATGAGCAGTTCTTC. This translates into CASSFRLARIGLNEQFF. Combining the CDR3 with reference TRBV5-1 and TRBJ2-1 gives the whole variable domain KAGVTQTPRYLIKTRGQQVTLSCSPISGHRSVSWYQQTPGQGLQFLFEYFSETQRNKGNFPGRFSGRQFSNSRSEMNVSTLELGDSALYLCASSFRLARIGLNEQFFGPGTRLTVL.

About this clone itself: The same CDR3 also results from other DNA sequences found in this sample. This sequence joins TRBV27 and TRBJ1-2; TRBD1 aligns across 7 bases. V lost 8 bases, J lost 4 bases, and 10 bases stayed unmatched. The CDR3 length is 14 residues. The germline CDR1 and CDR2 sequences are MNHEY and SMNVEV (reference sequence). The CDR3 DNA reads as TGTGCCAGCGGCCGAGGGGGCGCCGGCTATGGCTACACCTTC. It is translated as CASGRGGAGYGYTF.

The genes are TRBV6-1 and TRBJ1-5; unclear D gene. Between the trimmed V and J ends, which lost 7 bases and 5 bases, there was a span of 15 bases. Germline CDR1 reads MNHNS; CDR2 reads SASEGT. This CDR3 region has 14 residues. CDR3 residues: CASTITRADQPQHF. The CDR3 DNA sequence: TGTGCCAGCACTATTACGAGGGCCGATCAGCCCCAGCATTTT.

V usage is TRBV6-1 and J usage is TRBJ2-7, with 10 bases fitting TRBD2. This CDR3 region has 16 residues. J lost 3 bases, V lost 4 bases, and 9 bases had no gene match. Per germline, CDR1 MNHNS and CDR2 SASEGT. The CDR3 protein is CASSAGTSGAYYEQYF. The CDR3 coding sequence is TGTGCCAGCAGTGCGGGAACTAGCGGGGCTTACTACGAGCAGTACTTC.

The DNA for the CDR3 is TGTGCCAGTAGTAGACCACGAACTAGCGGGAGCCCCTACGAGCAGTACGTC. This encodes CASSRPRTSGSPYEQYV. The J gene is TRBJ2-7, the V gene TRBV19; 11 bases agree with TRBD2. This CDR3 region has 17 residues. Germline V gene sequence: CDR1 LNHDA, CDR2 SQIVND (reference sequence). V dropped 4 bases and J dropped 2; count of bases not matched to a gene: 10.

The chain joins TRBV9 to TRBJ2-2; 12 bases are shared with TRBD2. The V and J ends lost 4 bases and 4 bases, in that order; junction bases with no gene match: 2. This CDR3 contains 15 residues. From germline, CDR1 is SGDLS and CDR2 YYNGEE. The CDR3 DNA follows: TGTGCCAGCAGCCCGACTAGCGGGAGCACCGGGGAGCTGTTTTTT. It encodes CASSPTSGSTGELFF.

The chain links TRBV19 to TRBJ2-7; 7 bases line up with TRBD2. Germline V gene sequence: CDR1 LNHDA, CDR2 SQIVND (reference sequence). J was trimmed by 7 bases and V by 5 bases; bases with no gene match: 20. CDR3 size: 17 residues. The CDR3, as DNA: TGTGCCAGTAGTCCCCGGGAGGCAGCGGGGTTTCCGGGGGAGCAGTACTTC. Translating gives CASSPREAAGFPGEQYF.

The CDR3 DNA reads as TGTGCCAGCAGCTCCTTCCGACTCCCGGGACAGGGCAGGGGGCCCCAGCATTTT. It encodes CASSSFRLPGQGRGPQHF. The V call is TRBV7-8, the J call TRBJ1-5; 9 positions match TRBD1. CDR1 and CDR2 from the germline V gene are SGHVS and FQNEAQ. J gave up 9 bases and V 4 bases, and 19 bases lay outside the gene matches. The CDR3 totals 18 residues.

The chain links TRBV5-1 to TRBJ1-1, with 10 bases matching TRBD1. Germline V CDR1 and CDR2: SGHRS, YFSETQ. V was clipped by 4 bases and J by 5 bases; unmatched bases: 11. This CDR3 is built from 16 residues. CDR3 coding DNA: TGCGCCAGCAGCGTGGGTCCCGGGACAGGGGTGACTGAAGCTTTCTTT. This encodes CASSVGPGTGVTEAFF.

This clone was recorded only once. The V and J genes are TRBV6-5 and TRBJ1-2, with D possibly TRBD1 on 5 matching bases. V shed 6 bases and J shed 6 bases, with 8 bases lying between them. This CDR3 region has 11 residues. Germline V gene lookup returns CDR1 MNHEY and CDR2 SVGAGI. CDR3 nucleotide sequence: TGTGCCAGCAGCCCAGGGAATGGCTACACCTTC. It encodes CASSPGNGYTF.

The CDR3 DNA follows: TGTGCCAGCATCTTCGGGGGTACCACTGAAGCTTTCTTT. Its protein product is CASIFGGTTEAFF. The chain has TRBV2 and TRBJ1-1; D perhaps matches TRBD1 (5 bases). V gave up 7 bases and J gave up 4 bases, with 13 bases separating them. Germline V gene data show CDR1 as SNHLY and CDR2 as FYNNEI. CDR3 length: 13 amino acids. Together with reference TRBV2 and TRBJ1-1, the CDR3 gives the full variable domain: EPEVTQTPSHQVTQMGQEVILRCVPISNHLYFYWYRQILGQKVEFLVSFYNNEISEKSEIFDDQFSVERPDGSNFTLKIRSTKLEDSAMYFCASIFGGTTEAFFGQGTRLTVV.

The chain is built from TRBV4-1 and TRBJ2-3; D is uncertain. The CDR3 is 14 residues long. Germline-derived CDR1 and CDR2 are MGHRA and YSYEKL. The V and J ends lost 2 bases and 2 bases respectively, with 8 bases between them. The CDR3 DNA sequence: TGCGCCAGCAGCCAAAGAACAGCCACAGATACGCAGTATTTT. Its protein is CASSQRTATDTQYF.

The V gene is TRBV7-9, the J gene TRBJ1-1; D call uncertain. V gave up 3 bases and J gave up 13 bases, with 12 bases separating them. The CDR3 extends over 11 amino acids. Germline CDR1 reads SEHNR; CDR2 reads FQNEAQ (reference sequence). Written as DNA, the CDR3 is TGTGCCAGCAGCTTGGGCGACACTGATTTCTTT. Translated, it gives CASSLGDTDFF.

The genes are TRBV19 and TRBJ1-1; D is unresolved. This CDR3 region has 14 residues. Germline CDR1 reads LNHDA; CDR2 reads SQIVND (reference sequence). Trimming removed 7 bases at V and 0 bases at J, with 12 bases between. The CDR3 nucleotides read TGTGCCAGTACCGCAGGTAGGATGAACACTGAAGCTTTCTTT. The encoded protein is CASTAGRMNTEAFF. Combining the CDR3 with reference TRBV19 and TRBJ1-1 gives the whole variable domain DGGITQSPKYLFRKEGQNVTLSCEQNLNHDAMYWYRQDPGQGLRLIYYSQIVNDFQKGDIAEGYSVSREKKESFPLTVTSAQKNPTAFYLCASTAGRMNTEAFFGQGTRLTVV.

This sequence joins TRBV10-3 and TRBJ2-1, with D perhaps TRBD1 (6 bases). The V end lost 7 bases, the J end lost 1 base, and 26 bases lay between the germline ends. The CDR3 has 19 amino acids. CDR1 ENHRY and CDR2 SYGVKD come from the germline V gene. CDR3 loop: CAITKTGPFRTGSYNEQFF. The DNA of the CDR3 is TGTGCCATCACCAAGACAGGCCCTTTTCGTACAGGTTCCTACAATGAGCAGTTCTTC.

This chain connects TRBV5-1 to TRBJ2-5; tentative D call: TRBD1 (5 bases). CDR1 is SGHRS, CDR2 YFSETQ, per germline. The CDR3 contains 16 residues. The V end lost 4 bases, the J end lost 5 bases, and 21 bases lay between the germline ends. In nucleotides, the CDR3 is TGCGCCAGCAGCCTGGGCGGCAGGGTGGACGTGGAGACCCAGTACTTC. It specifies CASSLGGRVDVETQYF.

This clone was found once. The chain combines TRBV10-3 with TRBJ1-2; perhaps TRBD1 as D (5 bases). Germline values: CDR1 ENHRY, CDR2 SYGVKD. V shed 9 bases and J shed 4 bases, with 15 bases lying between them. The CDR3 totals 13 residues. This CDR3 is CAIAEEQGYGYTF. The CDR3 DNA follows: TGTGCCATAGCCGAAGAGCAGGGCTATGGCTACACCTTC.

CDR3 loop: CASSIGRSTEAFF. The CDR3 DNA sequence: TGTGCCAGTAGTATAGGGCGGAGCACTGAAGCTTTCTTT. The gene calls are TRBV19 and TRBJ1-1, with D hard to call. The CDR3 has 13 amino acids. V was shortened by 1 base and J by 4 bases, with 7 bases between the two germline ends. Germline V gene lookup returns CDR1 LNHDA and CDR2 SQIVND (reference sequence).

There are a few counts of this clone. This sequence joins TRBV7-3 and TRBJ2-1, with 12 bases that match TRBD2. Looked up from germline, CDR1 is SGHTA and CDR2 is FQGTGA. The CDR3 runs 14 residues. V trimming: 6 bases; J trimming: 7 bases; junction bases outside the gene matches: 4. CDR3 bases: TGTGCCAGCAGGTTGACTAGCGGGAGTAATGAGCAGTTCTTC. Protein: CASRLTSGSNEQFF.

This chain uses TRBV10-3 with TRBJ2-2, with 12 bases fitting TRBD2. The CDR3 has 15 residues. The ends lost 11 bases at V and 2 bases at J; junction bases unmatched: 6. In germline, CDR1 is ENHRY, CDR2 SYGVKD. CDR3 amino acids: CASRTSGTNTGELFF. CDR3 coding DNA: TGTGCCTCGAGGACTAGCGGGACTAACACCGGGGAGCTGTTTTTT.